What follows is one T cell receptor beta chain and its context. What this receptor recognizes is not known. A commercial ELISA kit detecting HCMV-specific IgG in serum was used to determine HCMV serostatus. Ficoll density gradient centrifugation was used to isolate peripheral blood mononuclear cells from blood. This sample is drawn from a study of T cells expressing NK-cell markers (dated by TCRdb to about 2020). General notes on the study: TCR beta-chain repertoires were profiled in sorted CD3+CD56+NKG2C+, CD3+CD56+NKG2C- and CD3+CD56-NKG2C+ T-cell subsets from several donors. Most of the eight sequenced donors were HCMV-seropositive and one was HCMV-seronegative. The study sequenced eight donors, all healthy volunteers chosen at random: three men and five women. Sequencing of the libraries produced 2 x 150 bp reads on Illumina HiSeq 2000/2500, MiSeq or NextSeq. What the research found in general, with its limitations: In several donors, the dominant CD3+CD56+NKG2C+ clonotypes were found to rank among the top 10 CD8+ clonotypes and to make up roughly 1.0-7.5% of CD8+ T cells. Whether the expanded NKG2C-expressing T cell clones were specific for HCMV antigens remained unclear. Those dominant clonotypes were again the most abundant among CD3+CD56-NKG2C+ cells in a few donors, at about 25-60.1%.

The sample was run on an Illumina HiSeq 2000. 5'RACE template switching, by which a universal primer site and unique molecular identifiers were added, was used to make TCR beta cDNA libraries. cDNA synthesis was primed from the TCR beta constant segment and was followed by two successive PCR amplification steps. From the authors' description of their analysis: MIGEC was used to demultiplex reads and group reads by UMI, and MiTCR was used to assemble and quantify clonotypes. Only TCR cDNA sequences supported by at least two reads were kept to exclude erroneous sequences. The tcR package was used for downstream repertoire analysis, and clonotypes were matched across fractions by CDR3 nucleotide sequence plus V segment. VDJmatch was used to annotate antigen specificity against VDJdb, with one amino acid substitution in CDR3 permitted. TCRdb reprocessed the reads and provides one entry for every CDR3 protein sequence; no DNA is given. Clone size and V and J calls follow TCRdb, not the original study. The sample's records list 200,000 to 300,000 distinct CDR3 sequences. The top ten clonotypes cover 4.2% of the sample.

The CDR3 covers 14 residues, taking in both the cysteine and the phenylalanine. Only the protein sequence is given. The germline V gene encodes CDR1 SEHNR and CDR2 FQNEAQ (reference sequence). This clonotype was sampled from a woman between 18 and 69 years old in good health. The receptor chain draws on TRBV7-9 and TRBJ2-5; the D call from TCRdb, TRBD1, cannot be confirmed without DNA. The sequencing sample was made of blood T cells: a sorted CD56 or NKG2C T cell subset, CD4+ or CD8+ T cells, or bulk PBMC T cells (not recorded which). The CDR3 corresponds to CASSLQGIQETQYF.